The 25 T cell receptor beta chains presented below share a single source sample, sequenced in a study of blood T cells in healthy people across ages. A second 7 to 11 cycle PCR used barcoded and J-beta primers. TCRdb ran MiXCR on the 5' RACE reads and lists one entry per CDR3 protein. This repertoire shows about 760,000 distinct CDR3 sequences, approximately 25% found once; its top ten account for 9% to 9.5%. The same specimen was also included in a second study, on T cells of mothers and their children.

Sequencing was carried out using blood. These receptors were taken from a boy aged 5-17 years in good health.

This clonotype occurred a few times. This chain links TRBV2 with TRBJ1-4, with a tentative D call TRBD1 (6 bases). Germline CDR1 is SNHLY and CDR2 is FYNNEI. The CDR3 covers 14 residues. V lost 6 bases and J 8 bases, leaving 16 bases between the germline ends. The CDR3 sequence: CASRETGKREKLFF. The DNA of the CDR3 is TGTGCCAGCAGGGAGACAGGAAAACGGGAAAAACTGTTTTTT.

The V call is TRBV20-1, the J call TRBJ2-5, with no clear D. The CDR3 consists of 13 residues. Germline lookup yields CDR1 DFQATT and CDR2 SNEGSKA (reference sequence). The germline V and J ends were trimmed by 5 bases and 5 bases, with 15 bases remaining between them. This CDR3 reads CSADEVVVETQYF. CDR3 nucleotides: TGCAGTGCTGACGAGGTGGTGGTGGAGACCCAGTACTTC.

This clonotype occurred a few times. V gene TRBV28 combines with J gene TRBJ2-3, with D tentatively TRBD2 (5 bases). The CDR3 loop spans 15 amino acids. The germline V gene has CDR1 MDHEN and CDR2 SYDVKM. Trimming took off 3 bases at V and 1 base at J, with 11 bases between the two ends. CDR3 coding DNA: TGTGCCAGCAGTTTCGAGGGAGTCGGCACAGATACGCAGTATTTT. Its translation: CASSFEGVGTDTQYF.

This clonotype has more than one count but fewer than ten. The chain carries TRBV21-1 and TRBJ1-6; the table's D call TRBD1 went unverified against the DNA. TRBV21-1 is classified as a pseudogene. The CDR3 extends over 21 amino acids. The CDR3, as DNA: TGTGCCAGCAGCAAAGGGTGCAGTGACAGGGAGGATAGTCTAAGGGATTCACCCCTCCACTTT. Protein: CASSKGCSDREDSLRDSPLHF.

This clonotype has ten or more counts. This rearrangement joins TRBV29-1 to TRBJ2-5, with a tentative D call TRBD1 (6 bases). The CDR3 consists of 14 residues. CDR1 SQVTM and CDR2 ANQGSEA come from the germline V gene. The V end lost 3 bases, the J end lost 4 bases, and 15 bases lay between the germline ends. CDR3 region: CSVDVQGTGETQYF. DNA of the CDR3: TGCAGCGTTGACGTACAGGGAACGGGAGAGACCCAGTACTTC.

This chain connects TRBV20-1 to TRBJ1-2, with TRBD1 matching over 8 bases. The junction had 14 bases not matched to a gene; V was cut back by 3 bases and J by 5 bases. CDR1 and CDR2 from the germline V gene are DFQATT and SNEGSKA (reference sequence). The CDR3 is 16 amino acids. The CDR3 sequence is CSASEPGQDLLYGYTF. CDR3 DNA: TGCAGTGCTAGCGAACCGGGACAGGACCTATTATATGGCTACACCTTC.

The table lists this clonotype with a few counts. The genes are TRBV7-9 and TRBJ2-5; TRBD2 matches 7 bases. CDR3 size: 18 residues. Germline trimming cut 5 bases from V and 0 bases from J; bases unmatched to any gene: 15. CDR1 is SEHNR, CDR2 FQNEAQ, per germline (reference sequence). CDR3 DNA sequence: TGTGCCAGCAGCCTAGGGGCTAGCGGACCTAAGTACCAAGAGACCCAGTACTTC. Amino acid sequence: CASSLGASGPKYQETQYF. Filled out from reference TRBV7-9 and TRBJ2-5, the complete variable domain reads DTGVSQNPRHKITKRGQNVTFRCDPISEHNRLYWYRQTLGQGPEFLTYFQNEAQLEKSRLLSDRFSAERPKGSFSTLEIQRTEQGDSAMYLCASSLGASGPKYQETQYFGPGTRLLVL.

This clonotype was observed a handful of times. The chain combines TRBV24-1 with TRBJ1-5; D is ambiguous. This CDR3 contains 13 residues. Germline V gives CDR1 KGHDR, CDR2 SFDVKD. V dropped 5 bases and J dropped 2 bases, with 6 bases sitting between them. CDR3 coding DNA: TGTGCCACCAGTGCGTGGGGCAATCAGCCCCAGCATTTT. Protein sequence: CATSAWGNQPQHF.

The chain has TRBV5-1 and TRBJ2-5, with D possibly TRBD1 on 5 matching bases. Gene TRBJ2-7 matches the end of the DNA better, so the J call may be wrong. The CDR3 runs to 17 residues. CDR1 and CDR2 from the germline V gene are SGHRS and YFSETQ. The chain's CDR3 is CASSLGGPGYSSYEQYF. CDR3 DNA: TGCGCCAGCAGCTTGGGGGGCCCAGGGTATTCATCCTACGAGCAGTACTTC.

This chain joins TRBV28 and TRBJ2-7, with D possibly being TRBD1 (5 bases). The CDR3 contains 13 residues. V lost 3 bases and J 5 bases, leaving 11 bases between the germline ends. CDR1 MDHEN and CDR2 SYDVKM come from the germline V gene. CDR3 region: CASSLGLDDEQYF. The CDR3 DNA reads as TGTGCCAGCAGTTTGGGGCTGGACGACGAGCAGTACTTC. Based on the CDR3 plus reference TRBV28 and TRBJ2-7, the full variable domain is DVKVTQSSRYLVKRTGEKVFLECVQDMDHENMFWYRQDPGLGLRLIYFSYDVKMKEKGDIPEGYSVSREKKERFSLILESASTNQTSMYLCASSLGLDDEQYFGPGTRLTVT.

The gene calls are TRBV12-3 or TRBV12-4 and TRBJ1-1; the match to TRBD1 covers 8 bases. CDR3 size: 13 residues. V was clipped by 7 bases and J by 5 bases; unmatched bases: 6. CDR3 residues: CASMDRVSTEAFF. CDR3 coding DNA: TGTGCCAGCATGGACAGGGTGTCGACTGAAGCTTTCTTT.

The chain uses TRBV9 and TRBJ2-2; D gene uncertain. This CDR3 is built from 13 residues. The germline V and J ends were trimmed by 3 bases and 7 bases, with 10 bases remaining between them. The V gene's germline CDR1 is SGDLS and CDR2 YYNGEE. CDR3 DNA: TGTGCCAGCAGCGGACCCCCTCTCGGGGAGCTGTTTTTT. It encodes CASSGPPLGELFF.

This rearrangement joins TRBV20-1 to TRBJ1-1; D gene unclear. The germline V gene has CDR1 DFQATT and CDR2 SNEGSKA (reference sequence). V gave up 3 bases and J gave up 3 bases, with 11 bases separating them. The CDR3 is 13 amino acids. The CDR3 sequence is CSARFRRDTEAFF. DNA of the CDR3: TGCAGTGCTAGGTTCAGGCGAGACACTGAAGCTTTCTTT.

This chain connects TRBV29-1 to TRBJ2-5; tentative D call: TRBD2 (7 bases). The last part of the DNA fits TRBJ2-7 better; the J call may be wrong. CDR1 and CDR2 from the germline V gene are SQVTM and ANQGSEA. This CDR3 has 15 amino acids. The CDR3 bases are TGCAGCGTTGTATTCGGGGGCGGGAGCTGGTACGAGCAGTACTTC. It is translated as CSVVFGGGSWYEQYF.

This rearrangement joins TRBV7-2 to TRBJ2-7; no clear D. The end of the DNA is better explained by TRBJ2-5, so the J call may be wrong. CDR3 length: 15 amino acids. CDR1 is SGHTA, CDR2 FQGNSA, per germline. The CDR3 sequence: CASSPSATYRETQYF. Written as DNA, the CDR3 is TGTGCCAGCAGCCCGTCGGCTACGTACCGAGAGACCCAGTACTTC.

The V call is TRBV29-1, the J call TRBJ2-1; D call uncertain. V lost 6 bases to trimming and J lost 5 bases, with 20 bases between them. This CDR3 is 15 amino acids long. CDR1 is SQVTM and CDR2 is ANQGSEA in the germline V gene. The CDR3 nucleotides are TGCAGCGTCCTCCGGGTGCGGTCCAAAAACAATGAGCAGTTCTTC. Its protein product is CSVLRVRSKNNEQFF.

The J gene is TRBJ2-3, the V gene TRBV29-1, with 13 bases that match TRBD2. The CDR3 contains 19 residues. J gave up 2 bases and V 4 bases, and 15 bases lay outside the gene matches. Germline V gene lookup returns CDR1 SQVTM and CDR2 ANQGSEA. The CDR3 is CSVARTSGSWEEPTDTQYF. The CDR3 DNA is TGCAGCGTTGCTCGGACTAGCGGGAGTTGGGAGGAACCCACAGATACGCAGTATTTT.

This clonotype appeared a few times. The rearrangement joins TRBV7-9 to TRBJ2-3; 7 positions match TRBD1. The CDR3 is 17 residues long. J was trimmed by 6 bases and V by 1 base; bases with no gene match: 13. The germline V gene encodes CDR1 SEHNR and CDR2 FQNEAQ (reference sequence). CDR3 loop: CASSLGAGGVLTDTQYF. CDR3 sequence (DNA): TGTGCCAGCAGCTTAGGGGCAGGGGGTGTGCTCACGGATACGCAGTATTTT.

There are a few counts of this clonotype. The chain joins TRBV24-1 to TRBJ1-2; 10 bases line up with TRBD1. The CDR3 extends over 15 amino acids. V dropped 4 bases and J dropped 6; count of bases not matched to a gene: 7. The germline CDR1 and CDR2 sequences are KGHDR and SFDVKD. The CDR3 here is CATSDSGTGADGYTF. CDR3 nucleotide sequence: TGTGCCACCAGTGACTCCGGGACAGGGGCGGATGGCTACACCTTC.

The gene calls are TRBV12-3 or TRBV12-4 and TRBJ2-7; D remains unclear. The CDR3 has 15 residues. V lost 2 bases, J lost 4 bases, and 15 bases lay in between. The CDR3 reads CASSLNEDVRYEQYF. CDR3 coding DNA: TGTGCCAGCAGTTTAAATGAGGACGTTCGGTACGAGCAGTACTTC.

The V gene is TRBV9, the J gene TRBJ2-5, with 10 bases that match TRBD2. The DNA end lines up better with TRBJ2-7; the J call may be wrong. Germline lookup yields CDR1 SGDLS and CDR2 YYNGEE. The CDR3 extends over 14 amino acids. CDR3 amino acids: CASSAGTSAYEQYF. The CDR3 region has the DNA TGTGCCAGCAGCGCCGGGACTAGCGCCTACGAGCAGTACTTC.

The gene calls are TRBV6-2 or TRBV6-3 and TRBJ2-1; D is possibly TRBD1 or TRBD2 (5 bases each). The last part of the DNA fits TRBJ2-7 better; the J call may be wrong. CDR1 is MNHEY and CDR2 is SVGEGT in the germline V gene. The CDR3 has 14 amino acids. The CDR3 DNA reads TGTGCCAGCAGTTACGACGAGGGGTCCTACGAGCAGTACTTC. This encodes CASSYDEGSYEQYF.

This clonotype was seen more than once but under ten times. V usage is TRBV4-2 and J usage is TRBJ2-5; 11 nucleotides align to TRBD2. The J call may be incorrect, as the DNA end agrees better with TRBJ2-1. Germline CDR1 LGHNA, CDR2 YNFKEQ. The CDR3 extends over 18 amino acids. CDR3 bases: TGTGCCAGCGCCCCTAGCACGATAGCGGGGGGGCCGGAGAATGAGCAGTTCTTC. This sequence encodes CASAPSTIAGGPENEQFF.

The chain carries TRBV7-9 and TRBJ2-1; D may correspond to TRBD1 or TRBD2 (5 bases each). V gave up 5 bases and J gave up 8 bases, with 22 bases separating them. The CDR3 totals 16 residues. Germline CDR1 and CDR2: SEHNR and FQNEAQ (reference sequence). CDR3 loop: CASSAREGRVDYEQFF. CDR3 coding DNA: TGTGCCAGCAGCGCCCGAGAGGGGCGCGTGGACTATGAGCAGTTCTTC.

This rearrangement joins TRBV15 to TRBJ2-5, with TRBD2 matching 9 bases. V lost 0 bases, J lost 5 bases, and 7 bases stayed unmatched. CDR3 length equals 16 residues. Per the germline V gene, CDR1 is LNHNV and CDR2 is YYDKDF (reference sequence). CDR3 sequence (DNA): TGTGCCACCAGCAGAGATCGGGGGACTAGCTGGGAGACCCAGTACTTC. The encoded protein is CATSRDRGTSWETQYF. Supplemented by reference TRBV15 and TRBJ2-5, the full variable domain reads DAMVIQNPRYQVTQFGKPVTLSCSQTLNHNVMYWYQQKSSQAPKLLFHYYDKDFNNEADTPDNFQSRRPNTSFCFLDIRSPGLGDTAMYLCATSRDRGTSWETQYFGPGTRLLVL.